Listed below are T cell receptor beta chains from one sample, sequenced in a study of blood T cells in healthy people across ages. TCRdb re-called the 5' RACE reads with MiXCR, one entry per CDR3 protein. Among fewer than 2,000,000 distinct CDR3 sequences, roughly a third were seen once, and the ten largest hold 11%. Input material: blood. Receptor source: a woman aged 25 to 39 in good health. Both conserved end residues are part of each CDR3. Fields, in order: CDR3 length, D gene, clone size, V gene, J gene, CDR3 protein, CDR3 DNA. D genes are given only for firm matches. The listing skips clone size in some rows; elsewhere it reads once, few, many or a size class.

length: 16
D: .
size: .
V: TRBV9
J: TRBJ2-2
CDR3: CASSVGGTLNTGELFF
DNA: TGTGCCAGCAGCGTAGGAGGGACTCTGAACACCGGGGAGCTGTTTTTT

length: 14
D: TRBD1
size: .
V: TRBV6-1
J: TRBJ2-7
CDR3: CASIPGQGYYEQYF
DNA: TGTGCCAGCATCCCGGGACAGGGATACTACGAGCAGTACTTC

length: 15
D: .
size: .
V: TRBV5-1
J: TRBJ2-1
CDR3: CASSLTGSFYNEQFF
DNA: TGCGCCAGCAGCTTGACAGGGAGCTTCTACAATGAGCAGTTCTTC

length: 14
D: TRBD2
size: .
V: TRBV15
J: TRBJ2-1
CDR3: CATRGLAGDNEQFF
DNA: TGTGCCACCAGAGGACTAGCGGGGGACAATGAGCAGTTCTTC

length: 16
D: .
size: few
V: TRBV5-1
J: TRBJ1-5
CDR3: CASSPSGQGSNQPQHF
DNA: TGCGCCAGCAGCCCCTCCGGTCAGGGAAGCAATCAGCCCCAGCATTTT

length: 15
D: .
size: .
V: TRBV9
J: TRBJ2-1
CDR3: CASNLGMGQDNEQFF
DNA: TGTGCCAGCAACCTAGGCATGGGCCAAGACAATGAGCAGTTCTTC

length: 13
D: .
size: few
V: TRBV11-2
J: TRBJ2-7
CDR3: CASTMTGFYEQYF
DNA: TGTGCCAGCACCATGACGGGTTTCTACGAGCAGTACTTC

length: 22
D: .
size: few
V: TRBV28
J: TRBJ2-7
CDR3: CASSNKWPSPKLQQGKSYEQYF
DNA: TGTGCCAGCAGCAATAAATGGCCCTCACCAAAACTCCAACAGGGAAAATCCTACGAGCAGTACTTC

length: 16
D: TRBD1
size: .
V: TRBV7-9
J: TRBJ2-7
CDR3: CASSQGDRGFVDEQYF
DNA: TGTGCCAGCAGCCAGGGAGACAGGGGGTTTGTGGACGAGCAGTACTTC

length: 16
D: TRBD2
size: .
V: TRBV5-8
J: TRBJ2-1
CDR3: CASSDPPSGRKDEQFF
DNA: TGTGCCAGCAGCGACCCCCCTAGCGGGAGGAAGGATGAGCAGTTCTTC

length: 12
D: .
size: few
V: TRBV20-1
J: TRBJ2-5
CDR3: CSASKWAETQYF
DNA: TGCAGTGCTTCGAAATGGGCCGAGACCCAGTACTTC

length: 15
D: .
size: few
V: TRBV5-1
J: TRBJ2-7
CDR3: CASSLGPRVGYEQYF
DNA: TGCGCCAGCAGCTTGGGTCCCAGGGTGGGCTACGAGCAGTACTTC

length: 14
D: TRBD1
size: .
V: TRBV27
J: TRBJ2-7
CDR3: CASKTGQGDYEQYF
DNA: TGTGCCAGCAAAACCGGACAGGGAGACTACGAGCAGTACTTC

length: 14
D: TRBD1
size: .
V: TRBV10-1
J: TRBJ1-5
CDR3: CASSEYRGNQPQHF
DNA: TGTGCCAGCAGTGAGTACAGGGGTAATCAGCCCCAGCATTTT

length: 16
D: .
size: many
V: TRBV20-1
J: TRBJ2-1
CDR3: CSSNLGGYGPYNEQFF
DNA: TGCAGTTCCAACCTAGGGGGGTACGGACCCTACAATGAGCAGTTCTTC

length: 19
D: TRBD2
size: .
V: TRBV5-1
J: TRBJ2-7
CDR3: CASSLDGGRTSGIGYEQYF
DNA: TGCGCCAGCAGCTTGGACGGGGGGCGGACTAGCGGGATAGGGTACGAGCAGTACTTC

length: 13
D: .
size: .
V: TRBV29-1
J: TRBJ1-4
CDR3: CSARPGVAEKLFF
DNA: TGCAGCGCTAGACCAGGGGTTGCTGAAAAACTGTTTTTT